The 30 T cell receptor beta chains given below trace back to one sample, sequenced in a study of blood T cell repertoires in COVID-19. The assay was immunoSEQ multiplex PCR, and TCRdb's table has in-frame clones only and misses some. Of 250,000 to 350,000 clones in the sample, nearly 90% were seen once. Material: PBMCs or T cells enriched from blood (not recorded which). The origin of the receptors is a woman in her twenties or thirties who had recovered from COVID-19.

The DNA for the CDR3 is TGTGCCAGCAGCCAAGGGCTAGCGGGGAGGGAGCAGTACTTC. It codes for CASSQGLAGREQYF. The chain is built from TRBV4-2 and TRBJ2-7; 9 bases fit TRBD2. Germline lookup yields CDR1 LGHNA and CDR2 YNFKEQ. The V gene end was trimmed by 1 base and the J gene end by 7 bases; junction bases not matched to a gene: 5. This CDR3 has 14 residues.

The chain carries TRBV29-1 and TRBJ2-3, with D perhaps TRBD1 (6 bases). From germline, CDR1 is SQVTM and CDR2 ANQGSEA. V lost 6 bases, J lost 1 base, and 8 bases lay in between. This CDR3 contains 12 residues. The CDR3 sequence is CSVRQGTDTQYF. The CDR3 bases are TGCAGCGTGCGACAGGGCACAGATACGCAGTATTTT.

This clone was counted once. This rearrangement joins TRBV5-1 to TRBJ1-6, with 9 bases that match TRBD1. The V gene end was trimmed by 2 bases and the J gene end by 4 bases; junction bases not matched to a gene: 7. The germline CDR1 and CDR2 sequences are SGHRS and YFSETQ. This CDR3 is built from 17 residues. CDR3 nucleotide sequence: TGCGCCAGCAGCTTCATGACAGGGGGTGATTATAATTCACCCCTCCACTTT. Protein product: CASSFMTGGDYNSPLHF.

Only one count was recorded for this clone. The chain links TRBV2 to TRBJ1-2; D remains unclear. V lost 4 bases to trimming and J lost 7 bases, with 10 bases between them. Germline-derived CDR1 and CDR2 are SNHLY and FYNNEI. The CDR3 runs 12 residues. The CDR3 nucleotides are TGTGCCAGCAGTGGCAGTCTAGGTGGCTACACCTTC. This gives the protein CASSGSLGGYTF.

The J gene is TRBJ2-2, the V gene TRBV30, with no clear D. Germline V gene data show CDR1 as GTSNPN and CDR2 as SVGIG (reference sequence). The CDR3 sequence is 13 residues long. Between the trimmed V and J ends, which lost 2 bases and 1 base, there was a span of 5 bases. Written as DNA, the CDR3 is TGTGCCTGGAGTACGGGGAACACCGGGGAGCTGTTTTTT. Amino acid sequence: CAWSTGNTGELFF.

The rearrangement joins TRBV28 to TRBJ1-2; 8 nucleotides agree with TRBD1. V lost 8 bases, J lost 0 bases, and 11 bases stayed unmatched. This CDR3 region has 16 residues. CDR1 is MDHEN, CDR2 SYDVKM, per germline. Here the CDR3 DNA reads TGTGCCAGCTCCCCAGGGGACAGGAGAGCTAACTATGGCTACACCTTC. Its translation is CASSPGDRRANYGYTF.

The chain recombines TRBV14 with TRBJ1-1, with a weak D call TRBD1 (6 bases). From germline, CDR1 is SGHDN and CDR2 FVKESK. This CDR3 comprises 15 residues. Trimming stripped 4 bases from V and 3 bases from J, with 15 bases between. The CDR3 region has the DNA TGTGCCAGCAGCCCATTACAGGGTGCGGACACTGAAGCTTTCTTT. Translation: CASSPLQGADTEAFF. Drawing the rest from reference TRBV14 and TRBJ1-1, the complete variable domain is EAGVTQFPSHSVIEKGQTVTLRCDPISGHDNLYWYRRVMGKEIKFLLHFVKESKQDESGMPNNRFLAERTGGTYSTLKVQPAELEDSGVYFCASSPLQGADTEAFFGQGTRLTVV.

The V call is TRBV4-2, the J call TRBJ1-2, with 7 bases identical to TRBD1. Germline loops: CDR1 LGHNA, CDR2 YNFKEQ. V lost 0 bases to trimming and J lost 0 bases; unmatched junction nucleotides: 4. The CDR3 runs 16 residues. The CDR3 loop is CASSQDPGTANYGYTF. The DNA of the CDR3 is TGTGCCAGCAGCCAAGATCCCGGGACAGCTAACTATGGCTACACCTTC.

This chain joins TRBV5-8 and TRBJ1-2, with D uncertain. Germline values: CDR1 SGHTS, CDR2 YDEGEE. The CDR3 runs 14 residues. V shed 5 bases and J shed 7 bases, with 18 bases lying between them. CDR3 protein: CASRHTEEGSGYTF. The CDR3 nucleotides read TGTGCCAGCAGGCATACGGAGGAGGGCTCTGGCTACACCTTC.

The chain employs TRBV5-8 and TRBJ1-2, with TRBD1 identical over 7 bases. This CDR3 is 14 amino acids long. Germline CDR1 and CDR2: SGHTS and YDEGEE. Unmatched junction bases numbered 10, after V lost 4 bases and J lost 7 bases. CDR3 coding DNA: TGTGCCAGCAGCGCGTCGGACAGGCCGCGTGGCTACACCTTC. This translates into CASSASDRPRGYTF.

In this sample, this clone turned up once. The V gene is TRBV9, the J gene TRBJ1-1, with unresolved D. Trimming took 0 bases from V and 1 from J, leaving 10 bases between them. There are 15 residues in the CDR3. In germline, CDR1 is SGDLS, CDR2 YYNGEE. The DNA of the CDR3 is TGTGCCAGCAGCGTAGAGGCAGGCCGGAACACTGAAGCTTTCTTT. Its translation is CASSVEAGRNTEAFF. Looking up the rest from reference TRBV9 and TRBJ1-1 gives the full variable domain: DSGVTQTPKHLITATGQRVTLRCSPRSGDLSVYWYQQSLDQGLQFLIQYYNGEERAKGNILERFSAQQFPDLHSELNLSSLELGDSALYFCASSVEAGRNTEAFFGQGTRLTVV.

The chain couples TRBV14 to TRBJ2-3; no firm D call. The CDR3 contains 11 residues. V was cut by 1 base and J by 10 bases, with 6 bases left in between. Germline V lookup: CDR1 SGHDN, CDR2 FVKESK. DNA for the CDR3: TGTGCCAGCAGCCAAGCTCCCCCGCAGTATTTT. Amino acids: CASSQAPPQYF.

On this clone itself: This sample also contains other DNA sequences that code for the same CDR3. The V and J genes are TRBV9 and TRBJ1-2; TRBD1 aligns across 9 bases. This CDR3 contains 13 residues. J was trimmed by 6 bases and V by 0 bases; bases with no gene match: 0. Germline V gene data show CDR1 as SGDLS and CDR2 as YYNGEE. CDR3 bases: TGTGCCAGCAGCGTAGGACAGGGGGATGGCTACACCTTC. Its translation: CASSVGQGDGYTF.

The CDR3, as DNA: TGTGCCAGCAGTTTATACCCCCCCCTTAGCGGGGCCCCTCGGGATACGCAGTATTTT. This codes for CASSLYPPLSGAPRDTQYF. V usage is TRBV27 and J usage is TRBJ2-3; TRBD2 aligns across 8 bases. Germline CDR1 and CDR2: MNHEY and SMNVEV (reference sequence). V lost 1 base to trimming and J lost 6 bases; unmatched junction nucleotides: 18. CDR3 length: 19 amino acids.

The V gene is TRBV9, the J gene TRBJ1-2; TRBD1 aligns across 7 bases. V was clipped by 3 bases and J by 4 bases; unmatched bases: 0. The germline V gene encodes CDR1 SGDLS and CDR2 YYNGEE. The CDR3 runs to 12 residues. The CDR3 loop is CASSGDSYGYTF. DNA for the CDR3: TGTGCCAGCAGCGGGGACAGCTATGGCTACACCTTC.

The chain links TRBV7-9 to TRBJ2-1; D remains unclear. This CDR3 has 15 residues. Deletions cut 2 bases from V and 0 bases from J, with 8 bases between. Germline V CDR1 and CDR2: SEHNR, FQNEAQ (reference sequence). CDR3 coding DNA: TGTGCCAGCAGCTTATCAGCTAGCTCCTACAATGAGCAGTTCTTC. This encodes CASSLSASSYNEQFF.

The CDR3 protein is CASSPWGGFETQYF. CDR3 in DNA: TGTGCCAGCAGCCCCTGGGGGGGGTTTGAGACCCAGTACTTC. The chain is built from TRBV3-1 (or the pseudogene TRBV3-2) and TRBJ2-5; 7 positions match TRBD2. V shed 4 bases and J 5 bases; nucleotides not matched to a gene: 7. CDR3 length equals 14 residues. Germline CDR1 and CDR2: LGHDT and YNNKEL (reference sequence).

The chain employs TRBV6-5 and TRBJ1-4; TRBD1 matches 11 bases. Germline CDR1 is MNHEY and CDR2 is SVGAGI. V lost 5 bases, J lost 8 bases, and 7 bases stayed unmatched. The CDR3 covers 15 residues. The CDR3 sequence: CASSTTGTGGEKLFF. The CDR3 nucleotides are TGTGCCAGCAGTACAACCGGGACAGGGGGGGAAAAACTGTTTTTT.

The chain employs TRBV30 and TRBJ2-1, with 8 bases fitting TRBD2. CDR1 GTSNPN and CDR2 SVGIG come from the germline V gene (reference sequence). The junction had 8 bases not matched to a gene; V was cut back by 0 bases and J by 4 bases. The CDR3 is 16 residues long. CDR3 nucleotides: TGTGCCTGGAGTGTACGAGGCGGGGGGCCGTACAATGAGCAGTTCTTC. This encodes CAWSVRGGGPYNEQFF.

This clone was recorded once. The chain couples TRBV20-1 to TRBJ1-2; D gene unclear. The germline V gene has CDR1 DFQATT and CDR2 SNEGSKA (reference sequence). The V gene lost 3 bases and the J gene lost 6 bases, with 8 bases spanning the gap. This CDR3 comprises 11 residues. CDR3 DNA: TGCAGTGCTAGCGGTCCGAATGGCTACACCTTC. Protein: CSASGPNGYTF.

V is TRBV3-1 (or the pseudogene TRBV3-2) and J is TRBJ2-6; weak D call: TRBD2 (5 bases). CDR1 and CDR2 (germline): LGHDT, YNNKEL (reference sequence). The CDR3 sequence is 17 residues long. V was clipped by 3 bases and J by 2 bases, with 14 bases between them. CDR3 in amino acids: CASSHLRETPGANVLTF. The CDR3 nucleotides are TGTGCCAGCAGCCATCTGAGGGAAACTCCTGGGGCCAACGTCCTGACTTTC.

The chain recombines TRBV27 with TRBJ1-1; possible D gene TRBD1, 5 bases. Germline V CDR1 and CDR2: MNHEY, SMNVEV (reference sequence). Trimming cost V 5 bases and J 6 bases, with 19 bases left between them. CDR3 length equals 15 residues. DNA of the CDR3: TGTGCCAGCAGTAGGGCCCCGGGGGGTCTCGCTGAAGCTTTCTTT. Translated: CASSRAPGGLAEAFF.

This clone was observed a single time. CDR3 in amino acids: CASQTGPAYGYTF. The CDR3 DNA is TGTGCCAGCCAGACAGGGCCTGCCTATGGCTACACCTTC. V usage is TRBV19 and J usage is TRBJ1-2; 7 bases agree with TRBD1. This CDR3 region has 13 residues. V lost 9 bases to trimming and J lost 4 bases; unmatched junction nucleotides: 8. Looked up from germline, CDR1 is LNHDA and CDR2 is SQIVND (reference sequence).

This chain uses TRBV2 with TRBJ1-1, with 9 bases identical to TRBD1. From germline, CDR1 is SNHLY and CDR2 FYNNEI. The V and J ends lost 4 bases and 0 bases, in that order; junction bases with no gene match: 3. The CDR3 contains 15 residues. Written as DNA, the CDR3 is TGTGCCAGCAGTGCAGACAGGGGGATGAACACTGAAGCTTTCTTT. This codes for CASSADRGMNTEAFF.

The chain has TRBV11-2 and TRBJ1-2; possibly TRBD1 for D (5 bases). The CDR3 sequence is 14 residues long. Trimming pared 10 bases from V and 5 bases from J, leaving 20 bases between. Germline loops: CDR1 SGHAT, CDR2 FQNNGV. The CDR3 DNA reads as TGTGCCACCTCCCAGGGCAGCTCCATGTATGGCTACACCTTC. It codes for CATSQGSSMYGYTF.

This sequence joins TRBV12-5 and TRBJ2-1; TRBD2 aligns across 11 bases. The junction had 2 bases not matched to a gene; V was cut back by 6 bases and J by 4 bases. The CDR3 covers 14 residues. Germline V lookup: CDR1 LGHNT, CDR2 FRNRAP. The CDR3 sequence is CASGASGGYNEQFF. Here the CDR3 DNA reads TGTGCTAGTGGGGCTAGCGGGGGGTACAATGAGCAGTTCTTC.

This clone was counted a single time. The chain carries TRBV11-3 and TRBJ2-7; tentatively, D is TRBD1 (6 bases). Germline V CDR1 and CDR2: SGHNT, YENEEA. This CDR3 is built from 14 residues. V shed 4 bases and J shed 4 bases, with 14 bases lying between them. CDR3 sequence reads: CASSSRDNKYEQYF. As DNA, the CDR3 is TGTGCCAGCAGCTCCCGGGACAATAAGTACGAGCAGTACTTC.

The rearrangement uses TRBV9 and TRBJ1-1, with no clear D. Deletions cut 0 bases from V and 3 bases from J, with 9 bases between. The germline gives CDR1 SGDLS, CDR2 YYNGEE. The CDR3 spans 14 residues. The DNA for the CDR3 is TGTGCCAGCAGCGTAGCGGGTCCCGACACTGAAGCTTTCTTT. It yields the protein CASSVAGPDTEAFF. The full variable domain, in which reference TRBV9 and TRBJ1-1 provide the parts outside the CDR3, is DSGVTQTPKHLITATGQRVTLRCSPRSGDLSVYWYQQSLDQGLQFLIQYYNGEERAKGNILERFSAQQFPDLHSELNLSSLELGDSALYFCASSVAGPDTEAFFGQGTRLTVV.

The V call is TRBV6-4, the J call TRBJ1-2, with TRBD1 matching over 7 bases. From germline, CDR1 is MRHNA and CDR2 SNTAGT. V lost 4 bases, J lost 8 bases, and 10 bases stayed unmatched. This CDR3 comprises 14 residues. The CDR3 sequence: CASSAGGSYSGYTF. The DNA of the CDR3 is TGTGCCAGCAGTGCAGGGGGTTCCTACTCCGGCTACACCTTC.

The rearrangement links TRBV6-5 to TRBJ1-2; tentatively, D is TRBD1 (6 bases). The germline V gene encodes CDR1 MNHEY and CDR2 SVGAGI. Trimming took off 7 bases at V and 5 bases at J, with 17 bases between the two ends. CDR3 length equals 14 residues. This CDR3 is CASNRADRLYGYTF. The CDR3 DNA sequence: TGTGCCAGCAACCGTGCCGACAGGCTATATGGCTACACCTTC.